The 21 T cell receptor beta chains below all came from one sample that was sequenced in a study of T cell repertoires in cytomegalovirus infection. Their antigens remain unidentified. TCRdb reprocessed the reads with MiXCR, giving one entry per CDR3 protein. The table records fewer than 950,000 distinct CDR3 sequences, less than 35% of them present only once. The specimen was cultured CD8+ T cells from PBMCs, collected from culture after CMV antigen stimulation. Receptor source: a human donor in good health (CMV status not recorded). Some clones in this sample may be carry-over from other donors' samples.

The chain recombines TRBV10-3 with TRBJ2-1; 8 positions match TRBD2. V shed 7 bases and J 5 bases; nucleotides not matched to a gene: 4. There are 13 residues in the CDR3. Germline lookup yields CDR1 ENHRY and CDR2 SYGVKD. CDR3 sequence (DNA): TGTGCCATCAAGCGGGGGCTCGACAATGAGCAGTTCTTC. It codes for CAIKRGLDNEQFF.

This clonotype was picked up a small number of times. The chain has TRBV27 and TRBJ2-7; the match to TRBD2 covers 9 bases. The V gene's germline CDR1 is MNHEY and CDR2 SMNVEV (reference sequence). This CDR3 has 17 residues. J lost 1 base, V lost 5 bases, and 12 bases had no gene match. The CDR3 reads CASSVSGGTDISYEQYF. In DNA form, the CDR3 reads TGTGCCAGCAGTGTAAGCGGGGGGACAGATATTTCCTACGAGCAGTACTTC.

This clonotype showed up many times. The chain recombines TRBV14 with TRBJ2-1, with TRBD1 matching over 7 bases. Germline CDR1 is SGHDN and CDR2 is FVKESK. The CDR3 runs 16 residues. V dropped 0 bases and J dropped 2; count of bases not matched to a gene: 4. CDR3 region: CASSQEGQGAYNEQFF. The CDR3 nucleotides are TGTGCCAGCAGCCAAGAAGGTCAGGGGGCCTACAATGAGCAGTTCTTC.

The CDR3 region is CATFLSGGARDTQYF. The DNA for the CDR3 is TGTGCCACCTTCCTTAGCGGGGGGGCCAGAGATACGCAGTATTTT. The chain links TRBV2 to TRBJ2-3; 11 bases are a match to TRBD2. V trimming: 10 bases; J trimming: 5 bases; junction bases outside the gene matches: 11. The CDR3 has 15 amino acids. Germline loops: CDR1 SNHLY, CDR2 FYNNEI.

This clonotype was found a few times. The chain combines TRBV7-8 with TRBJ2-4, with 9 nucleotides matching TRBD2. V lost 3 bases and J lost 8; bases outside the gene matches: 5. Germline CDR1 is SGHVS and CDR2 is FQNEAQ. The CDR3 is 14 amino acids. The DNA of the CDR3 is TGTGCCAGCAGCTTGAGCGGGAGGACAGACATTCAGTACTTC. This translates into CASSLSGRTDIQYF. Using reference TRBV7-8 and TRBJ2-4 for the parts outside the CDR3, the full variable domain is GAGVSQSPRYKVAKRGQDVALRCDPISGHVSLFWYQQALGQGPEFLTYFQNEAQLDKSGLPSDRFFAERPEGSVSTLKIQRTQQEDSAVYLCASSLSGRTDIQYFGAGTRLSVL.

Note on this clonotype: As the CDR3 is not closed by the conserved phenylalanine or tryptophan, this likely results from a read error. This chain uses TRBV2 with TRBJ2-1; possibly TRBD1 or TRBD2 for D (6 bases each). Trimming left V 4 bases short and J 0 bases short, with 13 bases between. The CDR3 spans 16 residues. From germline, CDR1 is SNHLY and CDR2 FYNNEI. The CDR3, as DNA: TGTGCCAGCAGTGCCGGAGGGGGGCCCTCCTACAATGAGCAGTTCTCC. It is translated as CASSAGGGPSYNEQFS.

This clonotype was picked up a small number of times. The genes are TRBV11-2 and TRBJ1-6; D is unresolved. The CDR3 extends over 20 amino acids. CDR1 SGHAT and CDR2 FQNNGV come from the germline V gene. The germline V and J ends were trimmed by 5 bases and 4 bases, with 27 bases remaining between them. Here the CDR3 reads CASSTWVPLRLGSYNSPLHF. CDR3 in DNA: TGTGCCAGCAGCACCTGGGTCCCCCTGCGCTTGGGGAGTTATAATTCACCCCTCCACTTT.

This clonotype was counted a few times. This chain links TRBV12-3 or TRBV12-4 with TRBJ1-4; D not certain. The CDR3 spans 12 residues. The V end lost 6 bases, the J end lost 8 bases, and 10 bases lay between the germline ends. CDR3 sequence reads: CASSQIGEKLFF. The CDR3, as DNA: TGTGCCAGCAGCCAAATTGGAGAAAAACTGTTTTTT.

The chain links TRBV6-2 or TRBV6-3 to TRBJ2-7; tentative D call: TRBD1 (6 bases). Germline CDR1 MNHEY, CDR2 SVGEGT. The V gene lost 4 bases and the J gene lost 3 bases, with 13 bases spanning the gap. The CDR3 spans 14 residues. The CDR3 here is CASSFTGQSYEQYV. The DNA of the CDR3 is TGTGCCAGCAGTTTCACCGGACAGAGCTACGAGCAGTACGTC.

This clonotype showed up just a few times. This rearrangement joins TRBV4-1 to TRBJ1-2, with 8 nucleotides matching TRBD1. The CDR3 spans 13 residues. Germline CDR1 MGHRA, CDR2 YSYEKL. J lost 4 bases, V lost 8 bases, and 6 bases had no gene match. The CDR3 sequence: CASAPGGSYGYTF. DNA for the CDR3: TGCGCCAGCGCACCAGGGGGCTCCTATGGCTACACCTTC.

This clonotype was observed a handful of times. The V gene is TRBV20-1, the J gene TRBJ2-1; no firm D call. Germline CDR1 reads DFQATT; CDR2 reads SNEGSKA (reference sequence). The V and J ends lost 5 bases and 6 bases respectively, with 8 bases between them. The CDR3 is 11 amino acids. CDR3 residues: CSAPTGNEQFF. In DNA, the CDR3 is TGCAGTGCTCCGACTGGCAATGAGCAGTTCTTC.

This clonotype was counted between two and nine times. The V gene is TRBV7-8, the J gene TRBJ1-5; D might be TRBD1 (6 bases). V was shortened by 5 bases and J by 0 bases, with 17 bases between the two germline ends. This CDR3 spans 17 amino acids. Germline V gives CDR1 SGHVS, CDR2 FQNEAQ. CDR3 DNA sequence: TGTGCCAGCAGCGAGGGGGGGGCAGATTATAGCAATCAGCCCCAGCATTTT. Translated: CASSEGGADYSNQPQHF.

The rearrangement links TRBV7-9 to TRBJ2-7; TRBD1 matches 11 bases. With V trimmed by 2 bases and J by 5 bases, 8 bases remained unmatched. CDR1 is SEHNR, CDR2 FQNEAQ, per germline (reference sequence). The CDR3 extends over 16 amino acids. CDR3 coding DNA: TGTGCCAGCAGCTTAATCGGACAGGGGGCAGAGGACGAGCAGTACTTC. Amino acids: CASSLIGQGAEDEQYF.

This clonotype was counted ten times or more. This chain's CDR3 is CASRDGDSDTQYF. CDR3 nucleotides: TGTGCCAGCAGAGATGGGGACTCAGATACGCAGTATTTT. The chain combines TRBV6-1 with TRBJ2-3, with D possibly TRBD2 on 6 matching bases. V lost 6 bases and J lost 4, with 11 bases in between. The germline CDR1 and CDR2 sequences are MNHNS and SASEGT. The CDR3 totals 13 residues.

As for this clonotype: Just one base apart from a much larger clone, this may be a read error. V and J are TRBV7-2 and TRBJ2-6; unclear D gene. V lost 2 bases, J lost 2 bases, and 13 bases lay in between. The CDR3 contains 17 residues. The germline V gene encodes CDR1 SGHTA and CDR2 FQGNSA. In DNA, the CDR3 is TGTGCCAGCAGCTTATGCATTATTGGACCTGGGGCCAACGTCCTGACTTTC. Translating it yields CASSLCIIGPGANVLTF.

This clonotype was seen ten or more times. V and J are TRBV7-6 and TRBJ1-6; tentatively, D is TRBD1 (5 bases). The germline V and J ends were trimmed by 5 bases and 13 bases, with 24 bases remaining between them. Germline CDR1 and CDR2: SGHVS and FNYEAQ. The CDR3 contains 16 residues. The CDR3 DNA is TGTGCCAGCAGCCGAGGATCGGGGGGGGAAGATTTTCCCCTCCACTTT. It encodes CASSRGSGGEDFPLHF. Drawing the rest from reference TRBV7-6 and TRBJ1-6, the complete variable domain is GAGVSQSPRYKVTKRGQDVALRCDPISGHVSLYWYRQALGQGPEFLTYFNYEAQQDKSGLPNDRFSAERPEGSISTLTIQRTEQRDSAMYRCASSRGSGGEDFPLHFGNGTRLTVT.

This sequence joins TRBV5-4 and TRBJ2-2, with 11 bases identical to TRBD1. The CDR3 runs 16 residues. Losses at the gene ends were 4 bases for V and 4 bases for J; bases not matched to a gene: 6. From germline, CDR1 is SGHNT and CDR2 YYREEE (reference sequence). CDR3 region: CASSGGQGAVTGELFF. CDR3 DNA: TGTGCCAGCAGCGGCGGACAGGGGGCGGTCACCGGGGAGCTGTTTTTT.

Worth noting for this clonotype: The junction differs from germline at one of its ends, possibly a read error. The J gene is TRBJ2-5, the V gene TRBV7-9; TRBD1 or TRBD2 may be the D gene (7 bases each). This CDR3 has 15 amino acids. The germline CDR1 and CDR2 sequences are SEHNR and FQNEAQ (reference sequence). The DNA for the CDR3 is TGTGCCAGCACCTTATCGTCAGGGGGGGGAGAGACCCAGTACTTC. As protein: CASTLSSGGGETQYF. The variable domain in full, completed from reference TRBV7-9 and TRBJ2-5, reads DTGVSQNPRHKITKRGQNVTFRCDPISEHNRLYWYRQTLGQGPEFLTYFQNEAQLEKSRLLSDRFSAERPKGSFSTLEIQRTEQGDSAMYLCASTLSSGGGETQYFGPGTRLLVL.

The V call is TRBV4-1, the J call TRBJ2-1, with 9 nucleotides matching TRBD2. The CDR3 length is 15 residues. Per the germline V gene, CDR1 is MGHRA and CDR2 is YSYEKL. With 3 bases clipped from V and 5 bases from J, the junction kept 5 bases outside the gene matches. This CDR3 reads CASSHRIAGDNEQFF. CDR3 bases: TGCGCCAGCAGCCACCGGATAGCGGGAGACAATGAGCAGTTCTTC.

This clonotype was counted between two and nine times. The rearrangement links TRBV4-2 to TRBJ2-1; either TRBD1 or TRBD2 may fit D (6 bases each). The CDR3 extends over 14 amino acids. The V end lost 1 base, the J end lost 8 bases, and 12 bases lay between the germline ends. Germline V lookup: CDR1 LGHNA, CDR2 YNFKEQ. The CDR3 DNA reads as TGTGCCAGCAGCCAAGTTCGGGGGCGAGATGAGCAGTTCTTC. This translates into CASSQVRGRDEQFF.

The sample holds a few counts of this clonotype. The J gene is TRBJ1-5, the V gene TRBV19; possibly TRBD1 for D (5 bases). Looked up from germline, CDR1 is LNHDA and CDR2 is SQIVND (reference sequence). V shed 1 base and J shed 2 bases, with 12 bases lying between them. There are 16 residues in the CDR3. As DNA, the CDR3 is TGTGCCAGTAGTATAGTAGACAGCCGGCGCAATCAGCCCCAGCATTTT. Its protein product is CASSIVDSRRNQPQHF.